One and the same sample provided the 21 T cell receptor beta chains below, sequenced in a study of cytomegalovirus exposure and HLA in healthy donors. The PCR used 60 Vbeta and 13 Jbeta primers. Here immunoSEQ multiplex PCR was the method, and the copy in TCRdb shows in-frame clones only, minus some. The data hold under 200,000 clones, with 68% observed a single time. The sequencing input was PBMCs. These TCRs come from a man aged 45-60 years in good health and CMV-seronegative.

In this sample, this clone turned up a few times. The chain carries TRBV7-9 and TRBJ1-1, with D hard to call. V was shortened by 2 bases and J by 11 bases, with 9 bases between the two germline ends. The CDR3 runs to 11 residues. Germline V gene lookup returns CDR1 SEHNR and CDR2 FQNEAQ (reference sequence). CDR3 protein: CASSLRGLAFF. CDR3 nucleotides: TGTGCCAGCAGCTTACGGGGTCTGGCTTTCTTT.

CDR3 sequence reads: CASSIAPGQANSPLHF. In DNA form, the CDR3 reads TGTGCCAGTAGTATAGCCCCTGGACAGGCGAATTCACCCCTCCACTTT. The chain has TRBV19 and TRBJ1-6; 7 bases line up with TRBD1. The germline V gene has CDR1 LNHDA and CDR2 SQIVND (reference sequence). Trimming cost V 1 base and J 7 bases; bases outside gene matches: 7. This CDR3 is 16 amino acids long.

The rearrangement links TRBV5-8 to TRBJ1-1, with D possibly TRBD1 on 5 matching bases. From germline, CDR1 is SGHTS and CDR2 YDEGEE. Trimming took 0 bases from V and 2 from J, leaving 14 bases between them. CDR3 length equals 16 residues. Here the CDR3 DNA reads TGTGCCAGCAGCTTGGGCCCTACAGGTTTCAACACTGAAGCTTTCTTT. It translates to CASSLGPTGFNTEAFF.

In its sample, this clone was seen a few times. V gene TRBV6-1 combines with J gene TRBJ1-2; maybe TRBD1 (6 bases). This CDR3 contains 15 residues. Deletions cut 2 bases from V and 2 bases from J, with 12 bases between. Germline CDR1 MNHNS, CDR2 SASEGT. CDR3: CASSEPRTANYGYTF. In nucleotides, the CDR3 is TGTGCCAGCAGTGAACCGAGGACAGCGAACTATGGCTACACCTTC.

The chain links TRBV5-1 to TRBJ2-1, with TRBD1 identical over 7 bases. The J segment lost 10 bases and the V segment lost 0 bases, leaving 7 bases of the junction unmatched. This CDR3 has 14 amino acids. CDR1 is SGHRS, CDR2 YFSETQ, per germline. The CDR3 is CASSLVPTTGEQFF. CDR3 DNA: TGCGCCAGCAGCTTGGTGCCCACGACAGGGGAGCAGTTCTTC.

In DNA form, the CDR3 reads TGCGCCAGCAGCTCGACAGGGTTTGGGAACTATGGCTACACCTTC. It encodes CASSSTGFGNYGYTF. V and J are TRBV5-1 and TRBJ1-2, with 7 bases lining up with TRBD1. Germline loops: CDR1 SGHRS, CDR2 YFSETQ. The trim removed 3 bases at V and 2 bases at J, leaving 7 bases unmatched. The CDR3 contains 15 residues.

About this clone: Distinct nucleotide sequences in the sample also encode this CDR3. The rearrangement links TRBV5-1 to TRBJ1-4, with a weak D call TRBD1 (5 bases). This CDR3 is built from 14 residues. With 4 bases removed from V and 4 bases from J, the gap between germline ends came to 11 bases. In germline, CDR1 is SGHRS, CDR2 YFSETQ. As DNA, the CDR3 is TGCGCCAGCAGCCTTGGGCAGGGTAATGAAAAACTGTTTTTT. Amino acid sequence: CASSLGQGNEKLFF.

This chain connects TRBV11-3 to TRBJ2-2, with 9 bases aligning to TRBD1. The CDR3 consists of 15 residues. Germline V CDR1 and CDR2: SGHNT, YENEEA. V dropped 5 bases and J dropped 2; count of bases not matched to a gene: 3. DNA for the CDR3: TGTGCCAGCAGCCCGGGACAGGGAAACACCGGGGAGCTGTTTTTT. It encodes CASSPGQGNTGELFF.

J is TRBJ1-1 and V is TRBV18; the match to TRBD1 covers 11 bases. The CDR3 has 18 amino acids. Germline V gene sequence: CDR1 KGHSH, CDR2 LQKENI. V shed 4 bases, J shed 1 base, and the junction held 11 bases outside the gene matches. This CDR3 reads CASSLTGTGGRGNTEAFF. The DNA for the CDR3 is TGTGCCAGCTCACTTACCGGGACAGGGGGTCGGGGGAACACTGAAGCTTTCTTT.

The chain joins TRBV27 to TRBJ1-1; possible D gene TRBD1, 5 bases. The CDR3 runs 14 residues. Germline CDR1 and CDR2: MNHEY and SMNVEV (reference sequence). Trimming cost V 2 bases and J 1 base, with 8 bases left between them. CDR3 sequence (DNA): TGTGCCAGCAGTTTAAGGGGCCCGAACACTGAAGCTTTCTTT. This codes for CASSLRGPNTEAFF.

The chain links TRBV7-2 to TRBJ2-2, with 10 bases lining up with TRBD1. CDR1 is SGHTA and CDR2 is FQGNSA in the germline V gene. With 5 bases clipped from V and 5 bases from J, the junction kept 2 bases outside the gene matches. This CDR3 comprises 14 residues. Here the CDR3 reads CASSRDRGTGELFF. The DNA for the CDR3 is TGTGCCAGCAGCAGGGACAGGGGAACCGGGGAGCTGTTTTTT.

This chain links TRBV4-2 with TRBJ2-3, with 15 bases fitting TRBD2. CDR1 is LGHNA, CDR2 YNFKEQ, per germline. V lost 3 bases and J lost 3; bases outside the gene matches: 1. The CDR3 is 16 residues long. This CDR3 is CASSHGTSGGTDTQYF. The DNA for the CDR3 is TGTGCCAGCAGCCACGGGACTAGCGGGGGGACAGATACGCAGTATTTT.

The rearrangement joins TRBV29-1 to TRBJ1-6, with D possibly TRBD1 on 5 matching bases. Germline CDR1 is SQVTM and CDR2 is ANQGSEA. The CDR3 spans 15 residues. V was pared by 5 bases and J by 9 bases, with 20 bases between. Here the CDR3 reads CSVQLHGAGSSPLHF. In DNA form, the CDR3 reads TGCAGCGTTCAACTGCATGGGGCAGGGTCTTCACCCCTCCACTTT. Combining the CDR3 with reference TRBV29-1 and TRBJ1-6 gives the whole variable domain SAVISQKPSRDICQRGTSLTIQCQVDSQVTMMFWYRQQPGQSLTLIATANQGSEATYESGFVIDKFPISRPNLTFSTLTVSNMSPEDSSIYLCSVQLHGAGSSPLHFGNGTRLTVT.

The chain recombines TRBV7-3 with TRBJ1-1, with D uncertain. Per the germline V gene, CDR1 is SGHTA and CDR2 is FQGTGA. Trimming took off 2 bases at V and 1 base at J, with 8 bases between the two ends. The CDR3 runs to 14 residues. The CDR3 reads CASSLAHWNTEAFF. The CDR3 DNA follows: TGTGCCAGCAGCTTAGCACATTGGAACACTGAAGCTTTCTTT.

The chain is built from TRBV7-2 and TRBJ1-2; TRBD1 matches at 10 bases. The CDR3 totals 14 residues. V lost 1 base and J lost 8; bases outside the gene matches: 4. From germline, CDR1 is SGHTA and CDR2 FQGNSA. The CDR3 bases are TGTGCCAGCAGCTTAGGACAGGGGGCGCGAGGCTACACCTTC. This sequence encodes CASSLGQGARGYTF.

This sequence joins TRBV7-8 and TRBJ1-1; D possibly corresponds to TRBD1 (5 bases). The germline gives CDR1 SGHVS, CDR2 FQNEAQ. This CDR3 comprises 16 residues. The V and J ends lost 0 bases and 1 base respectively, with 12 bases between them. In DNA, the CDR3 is TGTGCCAGCAGCTTAGCTCTGGGCGGGGGGAACACTGAAGCTTTCTTT. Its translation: CASSLALGGGNTEAFF.

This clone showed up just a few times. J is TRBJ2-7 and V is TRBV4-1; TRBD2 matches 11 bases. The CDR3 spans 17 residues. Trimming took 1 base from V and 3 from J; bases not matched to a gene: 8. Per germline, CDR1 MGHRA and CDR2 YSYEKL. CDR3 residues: CASSQAGRLAGSYEQYF. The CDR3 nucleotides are TGCGCCAGCAGCCAAGCGGGTCGACTAGCGGGGAGCTACGAGCAGTACTTC.

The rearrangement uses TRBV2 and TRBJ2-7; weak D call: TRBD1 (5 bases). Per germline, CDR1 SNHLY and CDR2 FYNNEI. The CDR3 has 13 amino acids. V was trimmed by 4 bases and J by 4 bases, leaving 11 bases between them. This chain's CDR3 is CASSGYQGYEQYF. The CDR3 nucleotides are TGTGCCAGCAGTGGGTATCAGGGTTACGAGCAGTACTTC. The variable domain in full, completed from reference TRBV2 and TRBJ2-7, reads EPEVTQTPSHQVTQMGQEVILRCVPISNHLYFYWYRQILGQKVEFLVSFYNNEISEKSEIFDDQFSVERPDGSNFTLKIRSTKLEDSAMYFCASSGYQGYEQYFGPGTRLTVT.

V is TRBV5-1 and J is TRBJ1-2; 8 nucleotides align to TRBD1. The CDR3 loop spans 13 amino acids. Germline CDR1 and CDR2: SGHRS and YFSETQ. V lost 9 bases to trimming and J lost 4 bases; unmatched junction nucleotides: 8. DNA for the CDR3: TGCGCCACATCGACAGGGGAGGCCTATGGCTACACCTTC. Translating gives CATSTGEAYGYTF.

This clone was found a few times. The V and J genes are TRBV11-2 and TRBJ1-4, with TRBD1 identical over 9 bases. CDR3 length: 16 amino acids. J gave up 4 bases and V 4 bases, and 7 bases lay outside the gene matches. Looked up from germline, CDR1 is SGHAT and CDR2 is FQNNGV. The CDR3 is CASSWGDRAYNEKLFF. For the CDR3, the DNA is TGTGCCAGCAGCTGGGGGGACAGGGCTTATAATGAAAAACTGTTTTTT.

The CDR3 DNA reads TGTGCCAGTAGTAGGGACTTAGCACGGGAGACCCAGTACTTC. This translates into CASSRDLARETQYF. The chain has TRBV19 and TRBJ2-5, with D tentatively TRBD2 (6 bases). The CDR3 covers 14 residues. Germline CDR1 LNHDA, CDR2 SQIVND (reference sequence). Between the trimmed V and J ends, which lost 4 bases and 5 bases, there was a span of 14 bases.